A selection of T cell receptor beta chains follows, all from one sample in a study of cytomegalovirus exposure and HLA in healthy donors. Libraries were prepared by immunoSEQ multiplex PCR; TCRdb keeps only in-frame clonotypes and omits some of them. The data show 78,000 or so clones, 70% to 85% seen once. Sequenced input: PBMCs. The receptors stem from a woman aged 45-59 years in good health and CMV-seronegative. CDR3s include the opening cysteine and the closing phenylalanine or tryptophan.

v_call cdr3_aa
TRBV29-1 CSVERGNGETQYF
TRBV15 CATSPGQAGGDTQYF
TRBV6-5 CASSYFREPGELFF
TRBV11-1 CASSLSGQQETQYF
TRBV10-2 CASSWTSGGSHNEQFF
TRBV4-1 CASSQDGQERQPQHF
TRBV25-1 CASSSRRSGSEQYF
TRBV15 CATSRTGLEQYF
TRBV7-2 CASSPRAGAYTGELFF
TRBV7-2 CASSPGTSGNEQYF
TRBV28 CASSSGGGSPYNEQFF
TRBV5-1 CASCQGASDTQYF